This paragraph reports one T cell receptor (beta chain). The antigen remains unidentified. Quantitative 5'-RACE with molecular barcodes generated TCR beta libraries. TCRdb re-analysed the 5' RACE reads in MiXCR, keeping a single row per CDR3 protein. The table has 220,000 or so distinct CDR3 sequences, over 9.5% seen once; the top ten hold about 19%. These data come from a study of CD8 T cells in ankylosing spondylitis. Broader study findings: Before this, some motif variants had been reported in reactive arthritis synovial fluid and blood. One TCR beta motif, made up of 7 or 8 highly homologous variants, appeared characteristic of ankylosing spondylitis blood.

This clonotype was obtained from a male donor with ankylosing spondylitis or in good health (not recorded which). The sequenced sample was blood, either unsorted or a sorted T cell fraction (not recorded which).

CDR3 sequence (DNA): TGCAGCGTTGAAGGGGCGGGACAGGTACTCTATGGCTACACCTTC. Its translation is CSVEGAGQVLYGYTF. The V and J genes are TRBV29-1 and TRBJ1-2; 8 nucleotides agree with TRBD1. The CDR3 runs to 15 residues. V dropped 1 base and J dropped 4; count of bases not matched to a gene: 8. Germline V gene sequence: CDR1 SQVTM, CDR2 ANQGSEA.